Listed here are 5 T cell receptor beta chains from one sample, sequenced in a study of lymphopenia after photon versus proton radiotherapy. Some clones are missing from TCRdb's copy, which holds only in-frame ones; the method was immunoSEQ multiplex PCR. Of roughly 65,000 clones in the sample, roughly 91% were seen once. Specimen: peripheral blood, collected from a patient treated with photon-based radiotherapy. The receptors come from a woman aged 70-85 years with pancreatic cancer.

The chain is built from TRBV6-5 and TRBJ1-2; possibly TRBD1 for D (5 bases). Germline CDR1 MNHEY, CDR2 SVGAGI. CDR3 length: 15 residues. With 0 bases removed from V and 2 bases from J, the gap between germline ends came to 10 bases. The DNA for the CDR3 is TGTGCCAGCAGTTACTCGAGGGGAGAAAACTATGGCTACACCTTC. Its protein product is CASSYSRGENYGYTF.

The chain has TRBV4-2 and TRBJ1-1; perhaps TRBD1 as D (5 bases). CDR3 length: 16 residues. The V end was cut by 0 bases, the J end by 4 bases, with 15 bases between. Germline V gives CDR1 LGHNA, CDR2 YNFKEQ. The CDR3 sequence: CASSQDRPGLGTEAFF. DNA of the CDR3: TGTGCCAGCAGCCAAGATAGGCCAGGGCTTGGCACTGAAGCTTTCTTT.

CDR3 sequence reads: CASSQIQGDYGYTF. Written as DNA, the CDR3 is TGCGCCAGCAGCCAGATACAGGGAGACTATGGCTACACCTTC. The chain employs TRBV4-1 and TRBJ1-2, with D possibly TRBD1 on 6 matching bases. Germline CDR1 reads MGHRA; CDR2 reads YSYEKL. The V gene lost 3 bases and the J gene lost 3 bases, with 11 bases spanning the gap. This CDR3 is 14 amino acids long.

The rearrangement links TRBV19 to TRBJ2-2; TRBD1 or TRBD2 may be the D gene (5 bases each). Germline-derived CDR1 and CDR2 are LNHDA and SQIVND (reference sequence). Trimming removed 8 bases from V and 5 bases from J, with 12 bases in between. CDR3 length equals 13 residues. The CDR3 is CASHRGDTGELFF. Here the CDR3 DNA reads TGTGCCAGTCATCGAGGGGATACCGGGGAGCTGTTTTTT.

In nucleotides, the CDR3 is TGTGCCAGCAGCTTACTAGGGGTGGCCCACAATGAGCAGTTCTTC. Translated: CASSLLGVAHNEQFF. The rearrangement uses TRBV7-9 and TRBJ2-1, with a possible D match to TRBD1 (5 bases). Germline lookup yields CDR1 SEHNR and CDR2 FQNEAQ (reference sequence). V lost 2 bases, J lost 5 bases, and 13 bases lay in between. The CDR3 runs to 15 residues. Combining the CDR3 with reference TRBV7-9 and TRBJ2-1 gives the whole variable domain DTGVSQNPRHKITKRGQNVTFRCDPISEHNRLYWYRQTLGQGPEFLTYFQNEAQLEKSRLLSDRFSAERPKGSFSTLEIQRTEQGDSAMYLCASSLLGVAHNEQFFGPGTRLTVL.